Below, one TCR beta chain is given with its context. Its specific antigen is unknown. Base qualities are not provided; no much larger clone lies one nucleotide away. The time point label on this specimen signifies: about 28 days (+/-7) after the second vaccine dose. AZD1222 recipients with second doses at about 4 weeks or about 12 weeks were pooled, because spike-specific TCR depth and breadth did not differ between schedules. Vaccinee samples came from UK trials COV001 and COV002, including a single-blind randomized controlled phase 2/3 trial of AZD1222 (ChAdOx1 nCoV-19) in healthy adults. Trial participant PBMC samples were collected at day 0 and day 28 after the second dose for TCRbeta chain sequencing. The CDR3 regions of human TCRbeta chains were analyzed by immunosequencing. On the study's bioinformatics: TCRs in the repertoires were compared against a reference library of SARS-CoV-2-specific TCRs that had been generated with the MIRA antigen-specificity platform. Breadth meant the fraction of unique TCRs that were SARS-CoV-2-associated, whereas depth meant the fraction of total T cells that were SARS-CoV-2-associated. Using the MIRA data, each spike-specific TCR was assigned both to the spike region to which the TCR was reactive and to a CD4 or CD8 class. Log10-transformed breadth and depth values were compared by one-way ANOVA with Sidak's multiple comparisons tests. The clones in this table, taken by TCRdb from immuneACCESS, are in-frame only. Not every clone is retained; where verified, under half of the shortfall comes from an unresolved V gene, and the cause of the rest is unknown. Clonal size and the V and J genes are those of that table, whereas D and trimming came from the DNA. Within this sample are 110,000 or so clones, with about 91% of them counted one time only. 5.5% to 7.5% of the sample is held by the ten biggest clonotypes.

The junction shows trimming of 7 bases on V and 10 bases on J, and the gene matches do not reach 12 bases of it. From cysteine to phenylalanine, the CDR3 is 14 amino acids long. Only the CDR3 DNA stays, 42 bases, in frame from base 1. CDR1 and CDR2, per the germline V gene, are MNHEY and SVGEGT. The sample comes from a study of T cell responses to AZD1222 COVID-19 vaccine (dated by TCRdb to 2020 to 2023). Background for the entire study: A total of more than 230 trial participants underwent TCR sequencing, of whom approximately 210 received two doses of AZD1222 and some 26 received two doses of the MenACWY control vaccine. Enrollment into the trials was organized by age into subgroups of 18-55, 56-69 and 70-plus years, and those subgroups contained approximately 150, 30 and 60 TCR-sequenced participants, respectively.

Broad study findings and their caveats: No day 14 peak-response samples were available, so repertoires were characterized only after the peak T cell response. After two AZD1222 doses, spike-specific TCR breadth and depth were significantly higher than at day 0 and than in MenACWY recipients. Nearly half of unique spike-specific TCRs reportedly recognized epitopes outside regions mutated in the B.1.351 and B.1.1.7 variants. Most participants were white British and females outnumbered males, and the authors suggested that clonal diversity may have been underestimated. Conclusions about previously exposed vaccinees are limited because only five to seven AZD1222 recipients were SARS-CoV-2 seropositive at baseline. The 56-69-year group was small, and its depth increase did not reach significance, likely because of low power. The whole spike protein was spanned by vaccine-associated CD4 TCRs, and dominant responses were seen in regions 160-218 and 743-854.

The chain is assembled from TRBV6-2 or TRBV6-3 and TRBJ1-1; the junction holds 10 bases that match TRBD1. The sample consisted of peripheral blood, taken 28 days after the second AZD1222 dose. This clonotype was obtained from an adult who received the AZD1222 COVID-19 vaccine. The CDR3 region reads CASTPTGGAPGAFF. The bases are TGTGCCAGCACCCCGACAGGGGGCGCCCCCGGAGCTTTCTTT.